Listed below are T cell receptor beta chains from one sample, sequenced in a study of blood T cell repertoires in COVID-19. Sequenced by immunoSEQ multiplex PCR; TCRdb stores in-frame clones only, minus some. The repertoire holds about 190,000 clones, 75% to 90% seen once, with around 7% in the top ten. Sequencing used peripheral blood. These receptors originate from a man between 40 and 49 years old with acute or convalescent COVID-19. Each CDR3 is given with its conserved first and last residue. Fields, in order: V gene, J gene, clone size, D gene, CDR3 DNA, CDR3 protein. D genes are given only for firm matches. The size of a clone is reported for some rows only, either as once, few or many, or as a class for expanded clones.

v_gene: TRBV29-1; j_gene: TRBJ2-5; abundance: .; d_gene: .; CDR3nt: TGCAGCGTTGACCTTGGGGGGGCTCAGACCCAGTACTTC; CDR3aa: CSVDLGGAQTQYF
v_gene: TRBV7-7; j_gene: TRBJ2-5; abundance: .; d_gene: .; CDR3nt: TGTGCTAGCAGCTTAGCTGCGGCTAGCCAAGAGACCCAGTACTTC; CDR3aa: CASSLAAASQETQYF
v_gene: TRBV6-5; j_gene: TRBJ2-4; abundance: .; d_gene: TRBD2; CDR3nt: TGTGCCAGCAGTAACGGGGGGGCCGGCAAAAACATTCAGTACTTC; CDR3aa: CASSNGGAGKNIQYF
v_gene: TRBV6-4; j_gene: TRBJ2-1; abundance: .; d_gene: TRBD1; CDR3nt: TGTGCCAGCAGTGCTTATCCGGGACAGCCCTACAATGAGCAGTTCTTC; CDR3aa: CASSAYPGQPYNEQFF
v_gene: TRBV11-2; j_gene: TRBJ2-1; abundance: .; d_gene: TRBD2; CDR3nt: TGTGCCAGCAGCTACCGGACTAGCGGGGGCGATGAGCAGTTCTTC; CDR3aa: CASSYRTSGGDEQFF
v_gene: TRBV5-1; j_gene: TRBJ1-2; abundance: few; d_gene: TRBD1; CDR3nt: TGCGCCAGCAGCCCTGGGACAGGAGAAACCTATGGCTACACCTTC; CDR3aa: CASSPGTGETYGYTF
v_gene: TRBV10-3; j_gene: TRBJ2-3; abundance: .; d_gene: .; CDR3nt: TGTGCCATCACCGACCCCTCAGGGGCAGATACGCAGTATTTT; CDR3aa: CAITDPSGADTQYF
v_gene: TRBV7-2; j_gene: TRBJ1-5; abundance: .; d_gene: .; CDR3nt: TGTGCCAGCAGCCCGCTTCTACAGGGAAATCAGCCCCAGCATTTT; CDR3aa: CASSPLLQGNQPQHF
v_gene: TRBV5-5; j_gene: TRBJ2-5; abundance: .; d_gene: TRBD2; CDR3nt: TGTGCCAGCAGCTTGGGCGCCCTCCGGACTAGCGGGGGAGAGACCCAGTACTTC; CDR3aa: CASSLGALRTSGGETQYF
v_gene: TRBV7-2; j_gene: TRBJ2-5; abundance: once; d_gene: TRBD2; CDR3nt: TGTGCCAGCAGCCCCCAGGTCGGGGGGGAGACCCAGTACTTC; CDR3aa: CASSPQVGGETQYF
v_gene: TRBV19; j_gene: TRBJ1-2; abundance: .; d_gene: TRBD1; CDR3nt: TGTGCCAGTATTGACAGGGACCCAAGTTCTACTAACTATGGCTACACCTTC; CDR3aa: CASIDRDPSSTNYGYTF
v_gene: TRBV4-1; j_gene: TRBJ2-7; abundance: .; d_gene: TRBD2; CDR3nt: TGCGCCAGCAGCCAATTTAGCGGGGGGGCCGACGAGCAGTACTTC; CDR3aa: CASSQFSGGADEQYF
v_gene: TRBV14; j_gene: TRBJ2-7; abundance: .; d_gene: .; CDR3nt: TGTGCCAGCAGACCACAGGAACGCTACGAGCAGTACTTC; CDR3aa: CASRPQERYEQYF
v_gene: TRBV6-6; j_gene: TRBJ1-1; abundance: .; d_gene: .; CDR3nt: TGTGCCAGCAGTGACAGACAAACTGAAGCTTTCTTT; CDR3aa: CASSDRQTEAFF
v_gene: TRBV19; j_gene: TRBJ1-1; abundance: .; d_gene: .; CDR3nt: TGTGCCAGTAGTATCAATCGGGAAGCTGAAGCTTTCTTT; CDR3aa: CASSINREAEAFF
v_gene: TRBV5-1; j_gene: TRBJ1-1; abundance: .; d_gene: .; CDR3nt: TGCGCCAGCAGCTTGTTGGGGGGCACTGAAGCTTTCTTT; CDR3aa: CASSLLGGTEAFF
v_gene: TRBV4-2; j_gene: TRBJ1-2; abundance: .; d_gene: TRBD1; CDR3nt: TGTGCCAGCAGCCAGTCCCGCACAGGGGGCGGCTATGGCTACACCTTC; CDR3aa: CASSQSRTGGGYGYTF